This T cell receptor beta chain comes out of a study of T-cell reconstitution after alpha-beta-depleted transplantation in children. Findings and caveats of the study: Some patients' high day-60 TCRbeta diversity was attributed to recipient cells surviving conditioning. Several hundred expanded graft clones reportedly were the source of alpha-beta T cells about two months after transplant.

Preparation of the TCRbeta library involved a method that used unique molecular identifiers. TCRdb re-called the PCR reads through MiXCR, storing one row per CDR3 protein. The sample carries about a million distinct CDR3 sequences, 25% to 30% recorded once. The germline V gene encodes CDR1 SEHNR and CDR2 FQNEAQ (reference sequence). V was pared by 7 bases and J by 2 bases, with 5 bases of the junction left unmatched. CDR3 length: 14 amino acids. Comments on this clonotype: Its antigen is still unknown.

The source is a boy in the first two years of life who had a stem cell transplant for SCID, so the T cells may come from the graft donor. The rearrangement uses TRBV7-9 and TRBJ1-2; TRBD1 matches at 9 bases. Sequenced here: PBMCs, mostly from graft donor cells, sampled 360 days after TCRalphabeta/CD19-depleted stem cell transplant. Here the CDR3 DNA reads TGTGCCAGCACCTACAGGGGGCCCAACTATGGCTACACCTTC. It yields the protein CASTYRGPNYGYTF.